This T cell receptor (beta chain) came from a study of CXCR3-negative and CXCR3-positive naive CD8 T cells. About the research overall: There were 130 million or so TRB reads altogether, and each library had about 1.5 +/- 0.3 million of them. Regarding the study as a whole: Memory, not naive, CXCR3-negative and CXCR3-positive cells differed in TRBV-TRBJ usage. Both of the naive subsets showed about the same high diversity, but memory CD8+ cells had much less.

The CDR3 runs 16 residues. CDR1 and CDR2 from the germline V gene are SQVTM and ANQGSEA. Regarding this clonotype: As yet, its antigen is unknown.

Preparation of TRB cDNA libraries relied on 5' RACE carrying UMI labels. TCRdb processed the 5' RACE reads again and assigns one entry to each CDR3 protein, with no DNA. Reported are 150,000 or so distinct CDR3 sequences; the ten largest clones contain about 0.48%. Using triplicate sorts, 250,000 to 350,000 cells were collected each time from every CD8+ T cell subset. V gene TRBV29-1 combines with J gene TRBJ2-6. The sequence was collected from a human donor in good health. Some clones in this sample may be carry-over from other donors' samples. The sequenced sample consisted of naive CXCR3- CD8+ T cells from blood. Subset specified: CD45RO-CCR7+CD27+CD95- naive CD8+ T cells lacking CXCR3 (TNR3-). The CDR3 sequence is CSVEVYLGSGANVLTF.